Below, 29 T cell receptor beta chains from the same sample are listed, as sequenced in a study of OX40 agonist ivuxolimab in advanced cancers. Here immunoSEQ multiplex PCR was the method, and the copy in TCRdb shows in-frame clones only, minus some. This table holds 45,000 or so clones, 75% to 85% found once. Sequenced material: CD4+ or CD8+ T cells sorted from blood, taken in a trial of the OX40 agonist ivuxolimab. Receptor source: an adult with an advanced solid tumor such as melanoma, head and neck, liver or kidney cancer.

The CDR3 is CASSELENTEAFF. CDR3 nucleotides: TGTGCCAGCAGTGAATTGGAGAACACTGAAGCTTTCTTT. This rearrangement joins TRBV2 to TRBJ1-1; D call uncertain. This CDR3 spans 13 amino acids. Germline CDR1 reads SNHLY; CDR2 reads FYNNEI. V was shortened by 2 bases and J by 1 base, with 5 bases between the two germline ends.

V gene TRBV5-1 combines with J gene TRBJ1-1; TRBD1 aligns across 7 bases. The germline V gene encodes CDR1 SGHRS and CDR2 YFSETQ. CDR3 length equals 12 residues. Trimming cost V 4 bases and J 7 bases; bases outside gene matches: 4. The CDR3 DNA reads TGCGCCAGCAGCCGGGACAGCTTTGAAGCTTTCTTT. Translated, it gives CASSRDSFEAFF.

This clone was found once. V usage is TRBV5-3 and J usage is TRBJ2-1; D possibly corresponds to TRBD1 (5 bases). TRBV5-3 is recorded as an ORF, its role being uncertain. This CDR3 has 13 amino acids. With 1 base removed from V and 9 bases from J, the gap between germline ends came to 11 bases. CDR3 sequence: CARSLPDSIEQFF. The CDR3 nucleotides read TGTGCCAGAAGCTTGCCCGACAGCATTGAGCAGTTCTTC.

This clone was observed a single time. The chain joins TRBV4-1 to TRBJ1-6, with no clear D. The germline gives CDR1 MGHRA, CDR2 YSYEKL. With 1 base removed from V and 6 bases from J, the gap between germline ends came to 19 bases. The CDR3 is made up of 18 amino acids. This CDR3 reads CASSQALEVRAFNSPLHF. The CDR3 nucleotides read TGCGCCAGCAGCCAAGCCCTGGAAGTTCGGGCCTTTAATTCACCCCTCCACTTT.

V gene TRBV6-1 combines with J gene TRBJ1-1; D is uncertain. The germline V and J ends were trimmed by 11 bases and 1 base, with 14 bases remaining between them. This CDR3 comprises 13 residues. Germline CDR1 reads MNHNS; CDR2 reads SASEGT. CDR3 region: CAGGLLGNTEAFF. DNA for the CDR3: TGTGCCGGCGGGCTGCTCGGGAACACTGAAGCTTTCTTT.

This clone has only one observation. The chain carries TRBV5-1 and TRBJ1-1, with D perhaps matching TRBD1 (5 bases). The V and J ends lost 2 bases and 0 bases respectively, with 8 bases between them. The CDR3 totals 14 residues. CDR1 and CDR2 (germline): SGHRS, YFSETQ. The CDR3 reads CASSLPRVNTEAFF. The CDR3 DNA is TGCGCCAGCAGCTTACCCAGGGTGAACACTGAAGCTTTCTTT.

The rearrangement joins TRBV21-1 to TRBJ2-2; no DNA check was done on the table's D call, TRBD1. TRBV21-1 has pseudogene status. CDR3 length: 16 amino acids. The CDR3 is CASSNRGQGATGELFF. The CDR3 DNA reads as TGTGCCAGCAGCAACCGGGGACAGGGGGCTACCGGGGAGCTGTTTTTT.

V and J are TRBV4-1 and TRBJ1-4; D is undetermined. This CDR3 is built from 18 residues. CDR1 is MGHRA, CDR2 YSYEKL, per germline. V shed 2 bases and J shed 4 bases, with 20 bases lying between them. The CDR3 sequence: CASSQLNLGLISNEKLFF. Here the CDR3 DNA reads TGCGCCAGCAGCCAACTTAACTTAGGGTTAATTAGTAATGAAAAACTGTTTTTT.

The chain is built from TRBV9 and TRBJ2-3, with D perhaps TRBD2 (6 bases). Trimming shortened V by 2 bases and J by 6 bases, and 16 bases separated the two germline ends. This CDR3 spans 15 amino acids. Germline V gene data show CDR1 as SGDLS and CDR2 as YYNGEE. CDR3 coding DNA: TGTGCCAGCAGCGTCCCTACCGGAGGGGCCGATACGCAGTATTTT. Its translation: CASSVPTGGADTQYF.

The chain links TRBV7-9 to TRBJ2-5, with no clear D. The J call is in doubt because the DNA end fits TRBJ2-7 better. This CDR3 is 12 amino acids long. CDR1 is SEHNR, CDR2 FQNEAQ, per germline (reference sequence). The CDR3 coding sequence is TGTGCCAGCAGCTTAGTCGGCTACGAGCAGTACTTC. It translates to CASSLVGYEQYF.

This clone turned up a few times. V is TRBV6-5 and J is TRBJ2-7; D is ambiguous. The CDR3 covers 15 residues. CDR1 is MNHEY and CDR2 is SVGAGI in the germline V gene. Trimming removed 0 bases from V and 6 bases from J, with 15 bases in between. The CDR3 spells CASSYSSRTVSEQYF. The CDR3 nucleotides are TGTGCCAGCAGTTACTCGAGCAGGACCGTCTCCGAGCAGTACTTC.

This clone appeared a few times. The chain uses TRBV10-2 and TRBJ2-1, with a tentative D call TRBD2 (7 bases). V lost 6 bases and J 11 bases, leaving 14 bases between the germline ends. CDR3 length equals 12 residues. Germline CDR1 is WSHSY and CDR2 is SAAADI. This chain's CDR3 is CASRGRGYQQFF. DNA of the CDR3: TGCGCCAGCAGGGGGAGGGGGTATCAGCAGTTCTTC.

V and J are TRBV19 and TRBJ1-2, with D unclear. The CDR3 is 17 amino acids. Germline loops: CDR1 LNHDA, CDR2 SQIVND (reference sequence). The V and J ends lost 4 bases and 1 base respectively, with 19 bases between them. CDR3 coding DNA: TGTGCCAGTAGTAACTCCCCGTCCGGGTTCTTTAACTATGGCTACACCTTC. Translating gives CASSNSPSGFFNYGYTF.

The V call is TRBV7-9, the J call TRBJ1-1, with D perhaps matching TRBD1 (5 bases). V was clipped by 6 bases and J by 3 bases, with 17 bases between them. The CDR3 is 15 residues long. From germline, CDR1 is SEHNR and CDR2 FQNEAQ (reference sequence). The CDR3 DNA reads TGTGCCAGCAGGAAGGAGGGCAGGGTGGACACTGAAGCTTTCTTT. It translates to CASRKEGRVDTEAFF.

The chain recombines TRBV5-1 with TRBJ2-1; D perhaps matches TRBD2 (5 bases). V gave up 2 bases and J gave up 0 bases, with 9 bases separating them. The CDR3 is made up of 15 amino acids. Germline loops: CDR1 SGHRS, CDR2 YFSETQ. CDR3 bases: TGCGCCAGCAGCTTTACGGGGAGCTCCTACAATGAGCAGTTCTTC. Protein: CASSFTGSSYNEQFF.

The V call is TRBV4-1, the J call TRBJ2-6; 7 bases are a match to TRBD2. V was pared by 0 bases and J by 2 bases, with 7 bases of the junction left unmatched. The CDR3 is made up of 18 amino acids. Germline CDR1 and CDR2: MGHRA and YSYEKL. CDR3 protein: CASSQDQVGGAGANVLTF. As DNA, the CDR3 is TGCGCCAGCAGCCAAGATCAAGTGGGGGGGGCTGGGGCCAACGTCCTGACTTTC.

This clone was seen more than once but under ten times. The CDR3 DNA sequence: TGTGCCAGCAGCGCCCGACAGGGGCTGAATGAGCAGTTCTTC. Protein sequence: CASSARQGLNEQFF. The rearrangement links TRBV9 to TRBJ2-1; TRBD1 matches 8 bases. With 3 bases clipped from V and 7 bases from J, the junction kept 6 bases outside the gene matches. CDR1 and CDR2 from the germline V gene are SGDLS and YYNGEE. CDR3 length equals 14 residues. The full variable domain, rest sourced from reference TRBV9 and TRBJ2-1, is DSGVTQTPKHLITATGQRVTLRCSPRSGDLSVYWYQQSLDQGLQFLIQYYNGEERAKGNILERFSAQQFPDLHSELNLSSLELGDSALYFCASSARQGLNEQFFGPGTRLTVL.

The V gene is TRBV7-2, the J gene TRBJ2-7; no definite D call. This CDR3 is built from 13 residues. The germline V gene encodes CDR1 SGHTA and CDR2 FQGNSA. V was clipped by 1 base and J by 3 bases, with 7 bases between them. CDR3 region: CASSLGGGYEQYF. Here the CDR3 DNA reads TGTGCCAGCAGCTTAGGGGGTGGCTACGAGCAGTACTTC. The full variable domain, with the rest looked up from reference TRBV7-2 and TRBJ2-7, is GAGVSQSPSNKVTEKGKDVELRCDPISGHTALYWYRQSLGQGLEFLIYFQGNSAPDKSGLPSDRFSAERTGGSVSTLTIQRTQQEDSAVYLCASSLGGGYEQYFGPGTRLTVT.

The J gene is TRBJ2-7, the V gene TRBV10-3; D gene ambiguous. V lost 6 bases, J lost 9 bases, and 15 bases lay in between. This CDR3 has 12 residues. Germline lookup yields CDR1 ENHRY and CDR2 SYGVKD. CDR3 bases: TGTGCCATCAGACACACGGGTATTGGGCAGTACTTC. Its protein product is CAIRHTGIGQYF.

The genes are TRBV6-5 and TRBJ1-5; possible D gene TRBD1, 5 bases. CDR3 size: 14 residues. Between the trimmed V and J ends, which lost 6 bases and 9 bases, there was a span of 18 bases. CDR1 is MNHEY, CDR2 SVGAGI, per germline. CDR3 in amino acids: CASSLDGFRGPQHF. The CDR3 DNA reads TGTGCCAGCAGCTTGGACGGGTTTAGGGGGCCCCAGCATTTT.

The rearrangement uses TRBV5-4 and TRBJ1-3, with 7 bases fitting TRBD1. With V trimmed by 0 bases and J by 4 bases, 4 bases remained unmatched. CDR1 is SGHNT and CDR2 is YYREEE in the germline V gene (reference sequence). This CDR3 is built from 15 residues. For the CDR3, the DNA is TGTGCCAGCAGCTTGGTGCAGGGGGTAGGAAACACCATATATTTT. It yields the protein CASSLVQGVGNTIYF.

The chain recombines TRBV5-6 with TRBJ2-1, with D maybe TRBD2 (6 bases). Trimming cost V 2 bases and J 3 bases, with 12 bases left between them. Germline CDR1 reads SGHDT; CDR2 reads YYEEEE. The CDR3 consists of 15 residues. CDR3 residues: CASSFQGGFYNEQFF. CDR3 nucleotide sequence: TGTGCCAGCAGCTTTCAAGGAGGGTTCTACAATGAGCAGTTCTTC.

The chain couples TRBV10-3 to TRBJ1-2; a possible D gene is TRBD1 (5 bases). Germline V CDR1 and CDR2: ENHRY, SYGVKD. Trimming stripped 10 bases from V and 8 bases from J, with 23 bases between. This CDR3 region has 14 residues. CDR3 loop: CATQQDSATRGYTF. The CDR3 DNA sequence: TGTGCCACCCAACAAGACAGCGCCACGCGGGGCTACACCTTC.

The rearrangement joins TRBV27 to TRBJ2-2, with unresolved D. Germline loops: CDR1 MNHEY, CDR2 SMNVEV (reference sequence). Trimming left V 2 bases short and J 6 bases short, with 7 bases between. The CDR3 spans 13 residues. CDR3 residues: CASSLVRSGELFF. The CDR3 coding sequence is TGTGCCAGCAGTTTAGTCCGATCCGGGGAGCTGTTTTTT.

The V call is TRBV5-4, the J call TRBJ2-5, with D unclear. The last part of the DNA fits TRBJ2-7 better; the J call may be wrong. CDR1 is SGHNT, CDR2 YYREEE, per germline (reference sequence). The CDR3 spans 12 residues. Here the CDR3 DNA reads TGTGCCAGCAGCTCGGACTCCTACGAGCAGTACTTC. Encoded protein: CASSSDSYEQYF.

This clone has a single count. V and J are TRBV5-1 and TRBJ2-5; 7 bases are a match to TRBD1. This CDR3 is 14 amino acids long. Germline trimming cut 3 bases from V and 11 bases from J; bases unmatched to any gene: 13. The germline CDR1 and CDR2 sequences are SGHRS and YFSETQ. The CDR3, as DNA: TGCGCCAGCAGCTACGGGACAGAACTACTTTTACAGTACTTC. Residues: CASSYGTELLLQYF.

The rearrangement joins TRBV11-3 to TRBJ2-7; weak D call: TRBD2 (5 bases). The CDR3 consists of 13 residues. With 5 bases removed from V and 1 base from J, the gap between germline ends came to 9 bases. Germline loops: CDR1 SGHNT, CDR2 YENEEA. CDR3 protein: CASSKGDSYEQYF. The DNA for the CDR3 is TGTGCCAGCAGCAAGGGAGATTCCTACGAGCAGTACTTC.

The rearrangement uses TRBV18 and TRBJ1-2; possibly TRBD1 for D (5 bases). The germline V and J ends were trimmed by 3 bases and 5 bases, with 16 bases remaining between them. Germline CDR1 reads KGHSH; CDR2 reads LQKENI. The length of the CDR3 is 15 residues. The CDR3 DNA reads as TGTGCCAGCTCACCTCCGGGACGGAAATCTTATGGCTACACCTTC. Translated: CASSPPGRKSYGYTF.

The V and J genes are TRBV12-5 and TRBJ1-3; 7 positions match TRBD1. This CDR3 is built from 14 residues. The V gene end was trimmed by 6 bases and the J gene end by 2 bases; junction bases not matched to a gene: 4. Germline assignment: CDR1 LGHNT and CDR2 FRNRAP. The CDR3 nucleotides read TGTGCTAGTGGCTCCGGGACAGCTGGAAACACCATATATTTT. Its translation: CASGSGTAGNTIYF.